These 11 T cell receptor beta chains were all obtained from the same sample, sequenced in a study of cytomegalovirus exposure and HLA in healthy donors. Primers: 60 Vbeta forward and 13 Jbeta reverse. The repertoire was sequenced with immunoSEQ multiplex PCR; TCRdb's copy has only in-frame clones and lacks some. The data contain approximately 86,000 clones, 70% to 85% of them singletons. The sample consisted of PBMCs. Every receptor here comes from a man between 60 and 75 years old in good health and CMV-seronegative.

The gene calls are TRBV5-4 and TRBJ1-2; D gene uncertain. V lost 9 bases and J lost 1, with 10 bases in between. This CDR3 region has 12 residues. Germline-derived CDR1 and CDR2 are SGHNT and YYREEE (reference sequence). CDR3 DNA: TGTGCCACCACCAAGCTTAACTATGGCTACACCTTC. Protein product: CATTKLNYGYTF.

V usage is TRBV28 and J usage is TRBJ2-7; possible D gene TRBD1, 6 bases. The CDR3 has 13 amino acids. Deletions cut 5 bases from V and 1 base from J, with 9 bases between. Germline V gene lookup returns CDR1 MDHEN and CDR2 SYDVKM. CDR3 in amino acids: CASSVDSSYEQYF. The DNA for the CDR3 is TGTGCCAGCAGTGTGGACAGTTCCTACGAGCAGTACTTC.

V is TRBV11-3 and J is TRBJ2-2; 10 nucleotides match TRBD2. V lost 5 bases, J lost 6 bases, and 6 bases stayed unmatched. CDR1 is SGHNT, CDR2 YENEEA, per germline. CDR3 length equals 15 residues. The CDR3 DNA is TGTGCCAGCAGCGCTAGCGGGAGTAACCCCGGGGAGCTGTTTTTT. Protein: CASSASGSNPGELFF.

Turning to this clone: A junction end diverges from the germline sequence, so it may reflect a read error. The chain links TRBV11-2 to TRBJ2-4, with D tentatively TRBD1 (5 bases). In germline, CDR1 is SGHAT, CDR2 FQNNGV. The CDR3 sequence is 12 residues long. CDR3 coding DNA: TGTGCCAGCAGCTTAGGTGTAGGGGCGGCGGACTTC. This sequence encodes CASSLGVGAADF.

In this sample, this clone is medium-sized. The DNA for the CDR3 is TGTGCCAGCAGCCGAATCTCGGGTACTGAAGCTTTCTTT. Translation gives CASSRISGTEAFF. The gene calls are TRBV6-1 and TRBJ1-1, with D uncertain. The V gene's germline CDR1 is MNHNS and CDR2 SASEGT. The V gene lost 6 bases and the J gene lost 5 bases, with 13 bases spanning the gap. The CDR3 totals 13 residues.

The J gene is TRBJ2-3, the V gene TRBV19; 9 bases match TRBD1. Germline V lookup: CDR1 LNHDA, CDR2 SQIVND (reference sequence). Trimming removed 5 bases from V and 3 bases from J; junction bases left unmatched: 3. This CDR3 spans 14 amino acids. The CDR3 DNA sequence: TGTGCCAGTAGTCGGGACAGGGCAACAGATACGCAGTATTTT. It is translated as CASSRDRATDTQYF.

This clone was counted a few times. The chain couples TRBV9 to TRBJ2-6; D is uncertain. Per the germline V gene, CDR1 is SGDLS and CDR2 is YYNGEE. V gave up 3 bases and J gave up 3 bases, with 10 bases separating them. The CDR3 loop spans 15 amino acids. The DNA of the CDR3 is TGTGCCAGCAGCGAAACGGGTCATGGGGCCAACGTCCTGACTTTC. Translation gives CASSETGHGANVLTF.

The V call is TRBV2, the J call TRBJ2-3, with D unclear. V was clipped by 1 base and J by 7 bases, with 6 bases between them. The germline V gene has CDR1 SNHLY and CDR2 FYNNEI. The CDR3 has 12 amino acids. The CDR3 reads CASSEVRNTQYF. As DNA, the CDR3 is TGTGCCAGCAGTGAAGTGCGGAATACGCAGTATTTT.

In this sample, this clone is medium-sized. V and J are TRBV6-1 and TRBJ2-1; 10 bases fit TRBD2. The germline V gene encodes CDR1 MNHNS and CDR2 SASEGT. The J segment lost 7 bases and the V segment lost 5 bases, leaving 8 bases of the junction unmatched. CDR3 length: 15 residues. The CDR3 here is CASSNERGGANEQFF. The CDR3 bases are TGTGCCAGCAGTAACGAGCGGGGGGGCGCAAATGAGCAGTTCTTC.

The V gene is TRBV12-5, the J gene TRBJ2-3; 8 bases match TRBD1. In germline, CDR1 is LGHNT, CDR2 FRNRAP. Losses at the gene ends were 1 base for V and 5 bases for J; bases not matched to a gene: 2. The CDR3 totals 14 residues. The CDR3 loop reads CASGLETGVDTQYF. In DNA, the CDR3 is TGTGCTAGTGGTTTGGAGACAGGGGTAGATACGCAGTATTTT.

This clone came up once. The chain has TRBV4-1 and TRBJ2-7, with TRBD1 identical over 8 bases. CDR3 length: 14 residues. The germline V gene encodes CDR1 MGHRA and CDR2 YSYEKL. V lost 4 bases and J lost 2; bases outside the gene matches: 4. The CDR3, as DNA: TGCGCCAGCAGCCCTAGGACAGGGCCCTACGAGCAGTACTTC. Protein product: CASSPRTGPYEQYF.